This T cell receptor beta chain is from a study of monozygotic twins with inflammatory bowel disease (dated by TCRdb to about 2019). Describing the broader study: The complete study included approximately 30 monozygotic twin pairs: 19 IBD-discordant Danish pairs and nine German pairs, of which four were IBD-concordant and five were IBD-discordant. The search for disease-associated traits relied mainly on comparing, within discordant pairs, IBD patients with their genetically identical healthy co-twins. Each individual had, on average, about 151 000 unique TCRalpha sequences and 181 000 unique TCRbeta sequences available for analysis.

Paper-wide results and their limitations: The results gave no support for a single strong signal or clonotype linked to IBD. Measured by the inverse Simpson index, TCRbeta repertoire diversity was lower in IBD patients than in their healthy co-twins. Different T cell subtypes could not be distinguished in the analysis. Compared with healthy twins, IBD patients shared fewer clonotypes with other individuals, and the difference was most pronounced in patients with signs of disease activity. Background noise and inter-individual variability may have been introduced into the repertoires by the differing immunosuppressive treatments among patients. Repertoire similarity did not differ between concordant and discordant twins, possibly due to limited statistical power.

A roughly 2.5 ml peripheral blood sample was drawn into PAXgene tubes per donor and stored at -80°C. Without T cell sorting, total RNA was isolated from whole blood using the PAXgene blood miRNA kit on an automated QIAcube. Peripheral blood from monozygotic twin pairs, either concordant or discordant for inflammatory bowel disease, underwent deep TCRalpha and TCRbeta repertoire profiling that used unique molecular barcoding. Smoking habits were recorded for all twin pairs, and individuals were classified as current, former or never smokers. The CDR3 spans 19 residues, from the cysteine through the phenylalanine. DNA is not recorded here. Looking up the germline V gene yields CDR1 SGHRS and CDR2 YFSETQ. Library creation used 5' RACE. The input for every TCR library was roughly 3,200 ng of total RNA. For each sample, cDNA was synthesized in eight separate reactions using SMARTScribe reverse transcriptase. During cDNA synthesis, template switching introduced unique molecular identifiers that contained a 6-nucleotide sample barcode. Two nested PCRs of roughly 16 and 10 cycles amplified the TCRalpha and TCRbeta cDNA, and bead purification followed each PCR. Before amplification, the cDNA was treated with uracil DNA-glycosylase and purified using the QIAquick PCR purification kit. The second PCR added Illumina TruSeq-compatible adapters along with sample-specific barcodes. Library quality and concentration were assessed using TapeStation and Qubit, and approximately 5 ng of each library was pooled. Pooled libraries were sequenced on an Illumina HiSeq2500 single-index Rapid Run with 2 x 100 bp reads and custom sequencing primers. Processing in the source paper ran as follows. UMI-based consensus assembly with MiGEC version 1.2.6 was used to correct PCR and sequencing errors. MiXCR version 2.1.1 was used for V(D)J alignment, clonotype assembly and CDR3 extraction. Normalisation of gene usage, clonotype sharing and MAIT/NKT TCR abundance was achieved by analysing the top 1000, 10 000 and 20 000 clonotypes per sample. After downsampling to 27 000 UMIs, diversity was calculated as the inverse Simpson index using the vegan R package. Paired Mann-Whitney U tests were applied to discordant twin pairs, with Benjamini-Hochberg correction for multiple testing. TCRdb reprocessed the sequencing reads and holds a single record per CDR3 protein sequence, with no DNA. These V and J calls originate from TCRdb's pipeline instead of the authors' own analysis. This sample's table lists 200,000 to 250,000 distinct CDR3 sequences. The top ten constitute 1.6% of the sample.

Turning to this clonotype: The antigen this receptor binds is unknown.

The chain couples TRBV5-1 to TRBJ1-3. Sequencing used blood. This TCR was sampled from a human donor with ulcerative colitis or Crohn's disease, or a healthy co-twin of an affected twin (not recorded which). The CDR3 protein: CASSLRPVGGTDSGNTIYF.